The entry that follows covers one TCR beta chain sequence. Each sample came from a Caucasian adult donor living in Nashville, Tennessee. The CDR3 consists of 16 residues. Germline CDR1 SGHTA, CDR2 FQGTGA. The V segment lost 3 bases and the J segment 9 bases; nucleotides outside the gene matches: 14. Every unsorted PBMC PCR replicate was loaded with 300 to 350 ng DNA, 25,000 to 30,000 T cell genomes. Generated by immunoSEQ multiplex PCR, the TCRdb table keeps only in-frame clones and is missing some. The sample lists about 480,000 clones, approximately 79% seen once, with under 15% in the top ten. The sample originates from a study of shared clonotypes between healthy human individuals.

The clonotype comes from a woman between 40 and 55 years old in good health. Some clones in this sample may be carry-over from other donors' samples. This sequence joins TRBV7-3 and TRBJ2-1; 7 bases agree with TRBD2. The source material was PBMCs. CDR3 DNA: TGTGCCAGCAGCTTCACGGGGAGGACTAGGCTCTCTGAGCAGTTCTTC. Translation: CASSFTGRTRLSEQFF.